The 11 T cell receptor beta chains below come from one sample, sequenced in a study of shared clonotypes between healthy human individuals. Libraries were prepared by immunoSEQ multiplex PCR; TCRdb keeps only in-frame clonotypes and omits some of them. The table records about half a million clones, more than 75% of them present only once. Sequenced material: PBMCs. These receptors were taken from a woman aged 40 to 50 in good health. Some clones in this sample may be carry-over from other donors' samples.

The chain uses TRBV18 and TRBJ1-1, with 9 bases lining up with TRBD1. CDR3 length equals 19 residues. V gave up 4 bases and J gave up 0 bases; unmatched junction bases: 15. The germline CDR1 and CDR2 sequences are KGHSH and LQKENI. CDR3 sequence: CASSLLVPGQGPMNTEAFF. In nucleotides, the CDR3 is TGTGCCAGCTCACTTCTGGTCCCGGGACAGGGACCAATGAACACTGAAGCTTTCTTT. Full variable domain (rest looked up from reference TRBV18 and TRBJ1-1): NAGVMQNPRHLVRRRGQEARLRCSPMKGHSHVYWYRQLPEEGLKFMVYLQKENIIDESGMPKERFSAEFPKEGPSILRIQQVVRGDSAAYFCASSLLVPGQGPMNTEAFFGQGTRLTVV.

This chain's CDR3 is CASSPTPTTTYEQYF. The CDR3 nucleotides are TGTGCCAGCTCACCTACCCCCACCACTACCTACGAGCAGTACTTC. This chain links TRBV18 with TRBJ2-5, with D unresolved. The J call is uncertain, as TRBJ2-7 better fits the DNA end. CDR3 length equals 15 residues. Germline CDR1 reads KGHSH; CDR2 reads LQKENI.

The rearrangement uses TRBV18 and TRBJ1-4, with D unclear. V was shortened by 5 bases and J by 0 bases, with 10 bases between the two germline ends. The germline CDR1 and CDR2 sequences are KGHSH and LQKENI. The CDR3 covers 15 residues. The CDR3 loop is CASSTYGTTNEKLFF. The CDR3 DNA sequence: TGTGCCAGCTCAACCTACGGGACAACTAATGAAAAACTGTTTTTT.

The rearrangement links TRBV11-2 to TRBJ2-7; D is ambiguous. The germline gives CDR1 SGHAT, CDR2 FQNNGV. The CDR3 runs 14 residues. Trimming left V 5 bases short and J 7 bases short, with 18 bases between. CDR3 amino acids: CASSPFPAYGEQYF. The CDR3, as DNA: TGTGCCAGCAGCCCCTTTCCTGCTTATGGGGAGCAGTACTTC.

This clone was observed a handful of times. V usage is TRBV4-2 and J usage is TRBJ2-1; 10 bases map to TRBD2. The ends lost 1 base at V and 7 bases at J; junction bases unmatched: 10. Germline V gene sequence: CDR1 LGHNA, CDR2 YNFKEQ. CDR3 length: 17 amino acids. This CDR3 is CASSQVLAGGNENEQFF. The CDR3 region has the DNA TGTGCCAGCAGCCAAGTATTAGCGGGAGGAAATGAGAATGAGCAGTTCTTC.

This clone was counted only a few times. CDR3: CASSPGRLAGYNEQFF. The DNA for the CDR3 is TGTGCCAGTAGTCCTGGTCGACTAGCGGGTTACAATGAGCAGTTCTTC. This chain uses TRBV19 with TRBJ2-1; 10 bases are a match to TRBD2. CDR1 and CDR2 from the germline V gene are LNHDA and SQIVND (reference sequence). V lost 5 bases and J lost 4; bases outside the gene matches: 8. The CDR3 contains 16 residues.

The chain uses TRBV19 and TRBJ2-2; 10 bases line up with TRBD2. The CDR3 covers 18 residues. V dropped 2 bases and J dropped 1; count of bases not matched to a gene: 7. CDR1 and CDR2 (germline): LNHDA, SQIVND (reference sequence). CDR3 nucleotide sequence: TGTGCCAGTAGTATATGGGGGTTAGCGGGAGGGAACACCGGGGAGCTGTTTTTT. This codes for CASSIWGLAGGNTGELFF.

This sequence joins TRBV28 and TRBJ2-5; D not resolved. The CDR3 sequence is 14 residues long. The germline V gene has CDR1 MDHEN and CDR2 SYDVKM. Between the trimmed V and J ends, which lost 1 base and 2 bases, there was a span of 8 bases. The chain's CDR3 is CASSLLALQETQYF. Written as DNA, the CDR3 is TGTGCCAGCAGTTTATTGGCATTACAAGAGACCCAGTACTTC.

The rearrangement joins TRBV4-2 to TRBJ2-3; 11 bases map to TRBD2. The germline gives CDR1 LGHNA, CDR2 YNFKEQ. The CDR3 sequence is 16 residues long. The junction had 7 bases not matched to a gene; V was cut back by 4 bases and J by 4 bases. CDR3 amino acids: CASSPTSGRLPDTQYF. The CDR3 nucleotides are TGTGCCAGCAGCCCTACTAGCGGGAGACTGCCAGATACGCAGTATTTT.

The gene calls are TRBV29-1 and TRBJ2-3; 7 positions agree with TRBD1. This CDR3 has 15 residues. Trimming took 7 bases from V and 2 from J; bases not matched to a gene: 12. The germline V gene has CDR1 SQVTM and CDR2 ANQGSEA. CDR3 bases: TGCAGCGCTGACCCGACAGGGCCGACCACAGATACGCAGTATTTT. Translating it yields CSADPTGPTTDTQYF.

CDR3 sequence (DNA): TGCGCCAGCAGACCCCGGTTGCCCCTGAACACCGGGGAGCTGTTTTTT. Translation: CASRPRLPLNTGELFF. J is TRBJ2-2 and V is TRBV4-1; D unclear. Germline V gene data show CDR1 as MGHRA and CDR2 as YSYEKL. The CDR3 covers 16 residues. Trimming pared 6 bases from V and 1 base from J, leaving 15 bases between.